These 27 T cell receptor beta chains were all obtained from the same sample, sequenced in a study of CXCR3-negative and CXCR3-positive naive CD8 T cells. Study-wide findings and caveats: Naive cells positive for CXCR3 carried more hydrophobic TRB CDR3s than CXCR3-negative ones.

Their recognized antigens are unknown. cDNA libraries for TRB were generated by 5' RACE incorporating UMI labels. From its re-call of the 5' RACE reads, TCRdb lists each CDR3 protein once, without DNA. This table lists over 100,000 distinct CDR3 sequences. The material sequenced was naive CXCR3+ CD8+ T cells from blood. The subset denotes: CD45RO-CCR7+CD27+CD95- naive CD8+ T cells expressing CXCR3 (TNR3+). The receptors were gathered from a human donor in good health. Some clones in this sample may be carry-over from other donors' samples.

V gene TRBV20-1 combines with J gene TRBJ2-1; there is no DNA to check the TCRdb D call of TRBD1. Per germline, CDR1 DFQATT and CDR2 SNEGSKA (reference sequence). The CDR3 has 15 residues. The CDR3 spells CSARAVRGWGNEQFF.

The CDR3 protein is CASSLDYGGTQYF. The V gene is TRBV12-3 or TRBV12-4, the J gene TRBJ2-5; TCRdb's D call of TRBD2 is untestable without DNA. The CDR3 covers 13 residues.

CDR3 region: CASRPGTGGAGQYF. The chain has TRBV27 and TRBJ2-7; TCRdb's D call of TRBD1 is untestable without DNA. The CDR3 runs to 14 residues. Germline CDR1 reads MNHEY; CDR2 reads SMNVEV (reference sequence).

This rearrangement joins TRBV7-9 to TRBJ2-7; TCRdb gives TRBD1 as the D gene, but with no DNA this cannot be confirmed. Germline lookup yields CDR1 SEHNR and CDR2 FQNEAQ (reference sequence). The CDR3 totals 13 residues. The CDR3: CASTGARSYEQYF.

This chain links TRBV12-3 or TRBV12-4 with TRBJ2-2; with no DNA, the TCRdb D assignment of TRBD1 cannot be verified. The length of the CDR3 is 14 residues. CDR3 loop: CASSQGPGTGELFF.

This rearrangement joins TRBV6-6 to TRBJ1-2; TCRdb returns TRBD1, unconfirmable since there is no DNA. Germline CDR1 MNHNY, CDR2 SVGAGI (reference sequence). The CDR3 runs 14 residues. The CDR3 protein is CASSLEGVNYGYTF.

The V and J genes are TRBV21-1 and TRBJ2-1; checking the TCRdb D call of TRBD1 is not possible without DNA. TRBV21-1 is deemed a pseudogene. This CDR3 region has 15 residues. The CDR3 spells CASNKGRGRWDEQFF.

The chain recombines TRBV5-1 with TRBJ1-1; TCRdb returns TRBD1, unconfirmable since there is no DNA. The germline gives CDR1 SGHRS, CDR2 YFSETQ. The CDR3 runs 14 residues. The CDR3 sequence is CASSGGTVETEAFF. Full variable domain (missing parts from reference TRBV5-1 and TRBJ1-1): KAGVTQTPRYLIKTRGQQVTLSCSPISGHRSVSWYQQTPGQGLQFLFEYFSETQRNKGNFPGRFSGRQFSNSRSEMNVSTLELGDSALYLCASSGGTVETEAFFGQGTRLTVV.

The J gene is TRBJ1-6, the V gene TRBV6-5. The germline V gene has CDR1 MNHEY and CDR2 SVGAGI. CDR3 length equals 12 residues. This CDR3 is CASSYVDSPLHF.

The V gene is TRBV6-5, the J gene TRBJ2-5; there is no DNA to check the TCRdb D call of TRBD1. CDR1 and CDR2 from the germline V gene are MNHEY and SVGAGI. CDR3 length: 13 amino acids. CDR3 protein: CASSPTGMETQYF.

This chain uses TRBV29-1 with TRBJ2-7; there is no DNA to check the TCRdb D call of TRBD1. CDR3 size: 14 residues. Germline CDR1 SQVTM, CDR2 ANQGSEA. The CDR3 loop reads CSVPARDTPYEQYF.

The CDR3 here is CASSETGSTYEQYF. This sequence joins TRBV28 and TRBJ2-7; no DNA is available, so the TRBD1 call from TCRdb remains unchecked. Germline CDR1 MDHEN, CDR2 SYDVKM. The CDR3 is made up of 14 amino acids.

This CDR3 reads CAISVSSGSSYNEQFF. The chain is built from TRBV10-3 and TRBJ2-1; checking the TCRdb D call of TRBD2 is not possible without DNA. The CDR3 has 16 amino acids. The germline V gene has CDR1 ENHRY and CDR2 SYGVKD.

The chain carries TRBV29-1 and TRBJ2-7. The CDR3 spans 11 residues. Germline loops: CDR1 SQVTM, CDR2 ANQGSEA. CDR3 sequence: CSVHQDYEQYF.

The chain combines TRBV5-1 with TRBJ2-2; TCRdb's D call of TRBD2 is untestable without DNA. Looked up from germline, CDR1 is SGHRS and CDR2 is YFSETQ. This CDR3 comprises 16 residues. This CDR3 is CASSFGLATVTGELFF.

The chain is built from TRBV7-6 and TRBJ2-1; the TCRdb D gene call, TRBD2, has no DNA to confirm it. CDR1 SGHVS and CDR2 FNYEAQ come from the germline V gene. The CDR3 runs to 14 residues. The CDR3 spells CASSLAPLVDEQFF.

The V call is TRBV12-3 or TRBV12-4, the J call TRBJ2-1. This CDR3 region has 14 residues. The CDR3 sequence is CASSYTSSYNEQFF.

The chain carries TRBV20-1 and TRBJ1-4; TCRdb indicates TRBD1, and absent DNA this call remains unverified. CDR3 size: 13 residues. Germline lookup yields CDR1 DFQATT and CDR2 SNEGSKA (reference sequence). CDR3 in amino acids: CSARDDPGDKLFF.

The V gene is TRBV7-9, the J gene TRBJ1-1. The CDR3 spans 12 residues. The germline V gene encodes CDR1 SEHNR and CDR2 FQNEAQ (reference sequence). The CDR3 region is CATARGNTEAFF.

The rearrangement joins TRBV7-9 to TRBJ2-1; TCRdb returns TRBD1, unconfirmable since there is no DNA. The CDR3 runs to 16 residues. Germline CDR1 SEHNR, CDR2 FQNEAQ (reference sequence). The CDR3 sequence: CASSSYSGTGTNEQFF.

V usage is TRBV5-4 and J usage is TRBJ2-1; as DNA is missing, the TRBD2 call by TCRdb cannot be tested. The CDR3 is 16 amino acids. CDR1 SGHNT and CDR2 YYREEE come from the germline V gene (reference sequence). CDR3 sequence reads: CASSLELAGGLGEQFF.

The rearrangement links TRBV28 to TRBJ2-2. Germline V gene data show CDR1 as MDHEN and CDR2 as SYDVKM. The CDR3 sequence is 11 residues long. This chain's CDR3 is CASSFRGELFF.

The rearrangement uses TRBV29-1 and TRBJ1-2. Germline CDR1 reads SQVTM; CDR2 reads ANQGSEA. The CDR3 covers 11 residues. The CDR3 protein is CSVGSLGGYTF.

The chain couples TRBV7-2 to TRBJ2-1. Germline V gene sequence: CDR1 SGHTA, CDR2 FQGNSA. CDR3 length: 12 amino acids. CDR3 region: CATTSSYNEQFF.

V is TRBV9 and J is TRBJ2-1; TCRdb returns TRBD2, unconfirmable since there is no DNA. Germline V gene sequence: CDR1 SGDLS, CDR2 YYNGEE. The CDR3 is 16 amino acids. CDR3 amino acids: CASSVGLAGIWNEQFF.

The V gene is TRBV2, the J gene TRBJ2-5; with no DNA, the TCRdb D assignment of TRBD2 cannot be verified. This CDR3 is 13 amino acids long. Germline V lookup: CDR1 SNHLY, CDR2 FYNNEI. Here the CDR3 reads CASSDVWEETQYF.

The chain has TRBV7-9 and TRBJ1-5; TCRdb's D call, TRBD1, is unchecked because there is no DNA. The CDR3 consists of 18 residues. Germline V gene lookup returns CDR1 SEHNR and CDR2 FQNEAQ (reference sequence). The CDR3 spells CASSLPGQGDFRVQPQHF.